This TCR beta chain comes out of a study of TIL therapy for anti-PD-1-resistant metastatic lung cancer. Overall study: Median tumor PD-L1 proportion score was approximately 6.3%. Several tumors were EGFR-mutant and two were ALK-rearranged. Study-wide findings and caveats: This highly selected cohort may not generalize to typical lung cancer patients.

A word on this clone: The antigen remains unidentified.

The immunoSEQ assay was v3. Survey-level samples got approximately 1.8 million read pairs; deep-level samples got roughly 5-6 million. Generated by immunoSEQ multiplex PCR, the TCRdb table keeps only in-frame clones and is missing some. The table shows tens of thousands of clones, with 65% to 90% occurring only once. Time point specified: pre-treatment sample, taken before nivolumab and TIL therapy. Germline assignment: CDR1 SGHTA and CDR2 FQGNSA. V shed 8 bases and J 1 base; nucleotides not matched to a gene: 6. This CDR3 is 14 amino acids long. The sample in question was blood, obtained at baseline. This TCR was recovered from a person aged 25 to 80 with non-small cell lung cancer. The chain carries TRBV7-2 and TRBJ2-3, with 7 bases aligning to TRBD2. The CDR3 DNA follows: TGTGCCAGCCATCTCGCGGGGGGCACAGATACGCAGTATTTT. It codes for CASHLAGGTDTQYF. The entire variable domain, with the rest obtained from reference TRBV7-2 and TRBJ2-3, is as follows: GAGVSQSPSNKVTEKGKDVELRCDPISGHTALYWYRQSLGQGLEFLIYFQGNSAPDKSGLPSDRFSAERTGGSVSTLTIQRTQQEDSAVYLCASHLAGGTDTQYFGPGTRLTVL.